This is a list of T cell receptor beta chains from one sample in a study of identifying expanded T cells in peripheral blood. Repertoires were generated with immunoSEQ multiplex PCR, while TCRdb's copy carries only in-frame clones and drops some. This sample has about 94,000 clones; roughly 88% occur once, and the top ten carry 5.5% to 6%. The material sequenced was blood. The receptors were sampled from a person aged 18 to 75 in good health. The CDR3 runs from the conserved cysteine through the conserved F or W. D genes are given only for firm matches. Only part of the rows carry a size: once, few, many, or a class if the clone is expanded.

.	TRBV14	TRBD1	TRBJ2-6	CASSLPGQGYPGANVLTF	TGTGCCAGCAGCCTTCCGGGACAGGGGTATCCTGGGGCCAACGTCCTGACTTTC
.	TRBV30	TRBD1	TRBJ1-5	CAWSTGDVRNQPQHF	TGTGCCTGGAGCACAGGGGATGTTAGGAATCAGCCCCAGCATTTT
.	TRBV12-5	.	TRBJ2-7	CASGPTGYGYEQYF	TGTGCTAGTGGTCCTACAGGGTATGGCTACGAGCAGTACTTC
.	TRBV27	.	TRBJ1-1	CASSEGMNTEAFF	TGTGCCAGCAGTGAGGGCATGAACACTGAAGCTTTCTTT
.	TRBV6-1	.	TRBJ1-5	CASSDNQPQHF	TGTGCCAGCAGTGACAATCAGCCCCAGCATTTT
.	TRBV11-2	TRBD2	TRBJ2-5	CASTPGLAGGLETQYF	TGTGCCAGCACCCCGGGACTAGCGGGAGGGCTTGAGACCCAGTACTTC
few	TRBV10-2	.	TRBJ1-6	CASSEGGNNSPLHF	TGCGCCAGCAGTGAGGGTGGGAATAATTCACCCCTCCACTTT
once	TRBV19	.	TRBJ1-1	CASTARGNTEAFF	TGTGCCAGTACGGCCAGGGGGAACACTGAAGCTTTCTTT
.	TRBV16	.	TRBJ1-1	CASSQLTETNFGGTEAFF	TGTGCCAGCAGCCAATTGACAGAAACAAATTTCGGTGGCACTGAAGCTTTCTTT
.	TRBV5-1	.	TRBJ1-1	CASSLGHNKRNTEAFF	TGCGCCAGCAGCTTGGGACACAACAAACGGAACACTGAAGCTTTCTTT
.	TRBV4-1	.	TRBJ1-1	CASREVGRGPENTEAFF	TGCGCCAGCAGGGAGGTGGGCCGGGGGCCCGAGAACACTGAAGCTTTCTTT
few	TRBV7-9	TRBD1	TRBJ1-5	CASSSDRARPQHF	TGTGCCAGCAGCTCTGACAGGGCCCGGCCCCAGCATTTT
once	TRBV29-1	TRBD1	TRBJ1-1	CSVREYRGNTEAFF	TGCAGCGTGAGAGAGTACAGGGGGAACACTGAAGCTTTCTTT
.	TRBV29-1	.	TRBJ1-2	CSAGRENGYTF	TGCAGCGCCGGACGGGAGAATGGCTACACCTTC
.	TRBV2	TRBD1	TRBJ2-7	CAVTGGPVDLYEQYF	TGTGCCGTTACAGGGGGGCCAGTTGACCTCTACGAGCAGTACTTC
.	TRBV2	TRBD1	TRBJ1-3	CASIQGVGNTIYF	TGTGCCAGCATACAGGGGGTCGGAAACACCATATATTTT
.	TRBV2	.	TRBJ1-5	CASREVENQPQHF	TGTGCCAGCAGGGAGGTTGAAAATCAGCCCCAGCATTTT
once	TRBV19	.	TRBJ1-1	CASTWGLINTEAFF	TGTGCCAGTACTTGGGGACTGATTAACACTGAAGCTTTCTTT
.	TRBV14	.	TRBJ1-2	CASSQARADYGYTF	TGTGCCAGCAGCCAAGCCAGGGCGGACTATGGCTACACCTTC
once	TRBV2	.	TRBJ1-6	CASSEMWGAARNSPLHF	TGTGCCAGCAGTGAAATGTGGGGGGCCGCGCGTAATTCACCCCTCCACTTT
.	TRBV12-5	TRBD1	TRBJ1-1	CASGLVLIFEGTGEAFF	TGTGCTAGTGGTTTGGTACTAATATTTGAAGGGACAGGGGAAGCTTTCTTT
once	TRBV2	TRBD1	TRBJ1-1	CASSERTGFLNTEAFF	TGTGCCAGCAGTGAACGGACAGGGTTTTTGAACACTGAAGCTTTCTTT
.	TRBV30	.	TRBJ1-3	CAWSAHSGNTIYF	TGTGCCTGGAGCGCACACTCTGGAAACACCATATATTTT
.	TRBV7-2	.	TRBJ1-1	CASSLKQNTEAFF	TGTGCCAGCAGCTTAAAGCAGAACACTGAAGCTTTCTTT
.	TRBV14	.	TRBJ2-7	CASSPVGFGPEQYF	TGTGCCAGCAGCCCGGTCGGCTTCGGACCCGAGCAGTACTTC
.	TRBV19	TRBD1	TRBJ1-1	CASLGQGKLGGTMNTEAFF	TGTGCCAGTCTAGGACAGGGAAAATTGGGTGGGACAATGAACACTGAAGCTTTCTTT
.	TRBV6-5	TRBD1	TRBJ1-1	CASSPSRGTEAFF	TGTGCCAGCTCTCCGAGCAGGGGGACTGAAGCTTTCTTT
.	TRBV6-5	.	TRBJ2-7	CASRRTVSTYEQYF	TGTGCCAGCAGACGGACAGTATCCACCTACGAGCAGTACTTC
.	TRBV6-5	.	TRBJ1-5	CASSALDSNQPQHF	TGTGCCAGCAGTGCGTTGGATAGCAATCAGCCCCAGCATTTT
.	TRBV7-3	TRBD1	TRBJ1-1	CASSSGQGSTEAFF	TGTGCCAGCAGCTCCGGACAGGGAAGCACTGAAGCTTTCTTT
.	TRBV6-1	.	TRBJ1-1	CASSKRGHTEAFF	TGTGCCAGCAGTAAAAGAGGTCACACTGAAGCTTTCTTT
once	TRBV6-5	.	TRBJ1-2	CASSYRLMGYGYTF	TGTGCCAGCAGTTACCGGCTGATGGGCTATGGCTACACCTTC
.	TRBV4-1	.	TRBJ1-2	CASSPGEHYGYTF	TGCGCCAGCAGCCCCGGGGAGCACTATGGCTACACCTTC
.	TRBV19	.	TRBJ1-2	CASSPGGGYGYTF	TGTGCCAGTAGTCCGGGTGGAGGGTATGGCTACACCTTC
.	TRBV9	TRBD2	TRBJ2-1	CAGSFGTSGVNEQFF	TGTGCCGGCAGCTTCGGGACTAGCGGGGTAAATGAGCAGTTCTTC
.	TRBV4-1	.	TRBJ1-3	CASSRDRNSGNTIYF	TGCGCCAGCAGCCGAGACAGGAACTCTGGAAACACCATATATTTT
.	TRBV27	TRBD1	TRBJ2-5	CASSLRQGGGTQYF	TGTGCCAGCAGTCTCCGACAGGGGGGTGGGACCCAGTACTTC
.	TRBV10-3	.	TRBJ2-7	CAISESTASSYEQYF	TGTGCCATCAGTGAGTCGACGGCTAGCTCCTACGAGCAGTACTTC
once	TRBV18	.	TRBJ2-7	CASSPDRSFYEQYF	TGTGCCAGCTCTCCGGACCGTAGTTTCTACGAGCAGTACTTC
.	TRBV30	TRBD2	TRBJ2-1	CAWSPGLALYEQFF	TGTGCCTGGAGTCCGGGACTAGCTTTGTATGAGCAGTTCTTC
once	TRBV18	.	TRBJ1-3	CASSPKGGNSGNTIYF	TGTGCCAGCTCACCCAAAGGAGGGAACTCTGGAAACACCATATATTTT
.	TRBV30	TRBD1	TRBJ2-7	CAWSRLSGTGISYEQYF	TGTGCCTGGAGTCGCCTGTCCGGGACAGGGATCTCCTACGAGCAGTACTTC
.	TRBV4-3	.	TRBJ2-7	CASSQDTGRIYEQYF	TGCGCCAGCAGCCAAGATACGGGCAGAATCTACGAGCAGTACTTC
.	TRBV2	.	TRBJ1-1	CASIRQLNTEAFF	TGTGCCAGCATTAGGCAGTTGAACACTGAAGCTTTCTTT
.	TRBV19	.	TRBJ1-1	CASSIGAEAFF	TGTGCCAGTAGTATCGGGGCTGAAGCTTTCTTT
once	TRBV13	TRBD1	TRBJ1-2	CASTSFSRTGSKGYTF	TGTGCCAGCACCTCCTTTTCTCGGACAGGGAGTAAGGGCTACACCTTC
.	TRBV9	.	TRBJ1-2	CASSPRQAYGYTF	TGTGCCAGCAGCCCCCGACAGGCCTATGGCTACACCTTC
.	TRBV27	.	TRBJ1-1	CASSLGPGLMNTEAFF	TGTGCCAGCAGTTTAGGGCCGGGACTCATGAACACTGAAGCTTTCTTT
.	TRBV11-2	.	TRBJ1-5	CASSPETNQPQHF	TGTGCCAGCAGCCCCGAAACCAATCAGCCCCAGCATTTT
.	TRBV2	.	TRBJ2-5	CASSVREARQETQYF	TGTGCCAGCAGTGTCCGTGAAGCGAGGCAAGAGACCCAGTACTTC
.	TRBV25-1	TRBD1	TRBJ2-5	CASLPGQAYQETQYF	TGTGCCAGTCTCCCGGGACAGGCCTACCAAGAGACCCAGTACTTC
.	TRBV9	.	TRBJ2-5	CASSLASLGRQETQYF	TGTGCCAGCAGCCTCGCCTCACTAGGAAGACAAGAGACCCAGTACTTC
few	TRBV6-4	TRBD1	TRBJ1-2	CASSDEPGGSYGYTF	TGTGCCAGCAGTGACGAGCCAGGGGGCTCATATGGCTACACCTTC